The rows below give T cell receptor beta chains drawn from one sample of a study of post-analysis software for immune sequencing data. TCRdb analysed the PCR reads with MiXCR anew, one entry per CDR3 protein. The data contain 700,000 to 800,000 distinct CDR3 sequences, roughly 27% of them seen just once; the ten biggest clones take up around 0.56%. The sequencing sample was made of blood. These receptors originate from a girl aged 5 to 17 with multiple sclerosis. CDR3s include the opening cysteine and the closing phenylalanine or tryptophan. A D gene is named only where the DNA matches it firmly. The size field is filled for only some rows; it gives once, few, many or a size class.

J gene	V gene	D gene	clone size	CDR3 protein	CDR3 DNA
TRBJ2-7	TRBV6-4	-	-	CASSENPGSSYEQYF	TGTGCCAGCAGTGAGAACCCAGGTAGCTCCTACGAGCAGTACTTC
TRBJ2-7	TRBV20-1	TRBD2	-	CSARDHWGGSRYEQYF	TGCAGTGCTAGAGATCATTGGGGCGGGAGTAGATACGAGCAGTACTTC
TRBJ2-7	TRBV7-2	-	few	CASSLLGSGSYEQYF	TGTGCCAGCAGCTTATTGGGCTCAGGGTCCTACGAGCAGTACTTC
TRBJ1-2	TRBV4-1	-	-	CASSQDPGISNYGYTF	TGCGCCAGCAGCCAAGATCCTGGGATTTCGAACTATGGCTACACCTTC
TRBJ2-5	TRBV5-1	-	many	CASSLGQYQETQYF	TGCGCCAGCAGCTTGGGGCAGTACCAAGAGACCCAGTACTTC
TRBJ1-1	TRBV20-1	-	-	CSARDRTVAFF	TGCAGTGCTAGAGATAGGACAGTTGCTTTCTTT
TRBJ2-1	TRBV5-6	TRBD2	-	CGSSLPGGSPNEQFF	TGTGGCAGCAGCTTACCGGGCGGGAGTCCTAATGAGCAGTTCTTC
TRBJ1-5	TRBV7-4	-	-	CASSSREFSNQPQHF	TGTGCCAGCAGCTCCAGGGAATTTAGCAATCAGCCCCAGCATTTT
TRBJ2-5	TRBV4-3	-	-	CASSQDPRAETQYF	TGCGCCAGCAGCCAAGATCCGAGGGCAGAGACCCAGTACTTC
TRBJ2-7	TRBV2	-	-	CASSRSNSYEQYF	TGTGCCAGCAGTCGGTCAAATTCCTACGAGCAGTACTTC
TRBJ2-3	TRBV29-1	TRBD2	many	CSVSSGGSTDTQYF	TGCAGCGTTTCGAGCGGGGGGAGCACAGATACGCAGTATTTT
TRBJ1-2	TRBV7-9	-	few	CASSLGRENGYTF	TGTGCCAGCAGCTTAGGGCGGGAGAATGGCTACACCTTC
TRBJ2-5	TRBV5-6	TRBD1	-	CASSGDRGLRQETQYF	TGTGCCAGCAGCGGGGACAGGGGACTACGACAAGAGACCCAGTACTTC
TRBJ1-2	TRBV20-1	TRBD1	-	CSAGGTGGYGYTF	TGCAGTGCCGGGGGAACAGGGGGATATGGCTACACCTTC
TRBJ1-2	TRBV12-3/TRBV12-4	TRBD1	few	CASKTGVGYGYTF	TGTGCCAGCAAAACAGGGGTTGGCTATGGCTACACCTTC